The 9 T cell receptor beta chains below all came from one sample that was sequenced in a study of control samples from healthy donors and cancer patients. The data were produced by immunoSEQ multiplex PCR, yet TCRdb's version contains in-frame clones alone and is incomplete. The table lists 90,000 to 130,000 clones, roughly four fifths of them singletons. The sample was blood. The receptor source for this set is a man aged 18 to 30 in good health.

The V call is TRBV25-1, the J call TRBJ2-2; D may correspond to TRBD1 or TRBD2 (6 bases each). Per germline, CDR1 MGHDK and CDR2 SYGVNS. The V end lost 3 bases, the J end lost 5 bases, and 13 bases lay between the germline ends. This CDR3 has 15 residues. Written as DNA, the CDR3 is TGTGCCAGCAGTGAGGGGGGCTCGGGGACCGGGGAGCTGTTTTTT. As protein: CASSEGGSGTGELFF.

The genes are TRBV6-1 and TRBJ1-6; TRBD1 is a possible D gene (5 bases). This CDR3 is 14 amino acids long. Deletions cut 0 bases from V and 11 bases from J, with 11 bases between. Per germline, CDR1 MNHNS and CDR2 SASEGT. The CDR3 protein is CASSEAGRSPPLHF. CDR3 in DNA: TGTGCCAGCAGTGAAGCGGGGCGTAGCCCACCCCTCCACTTT.

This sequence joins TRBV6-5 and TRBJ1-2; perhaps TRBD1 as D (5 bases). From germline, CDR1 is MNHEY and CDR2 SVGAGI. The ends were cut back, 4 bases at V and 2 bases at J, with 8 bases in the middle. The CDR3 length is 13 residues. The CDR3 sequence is CASSWGGNYGYTF. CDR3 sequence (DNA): TGTGCCAGCAGTTGGGGGGGGAACTATGGCTACACCTTC.

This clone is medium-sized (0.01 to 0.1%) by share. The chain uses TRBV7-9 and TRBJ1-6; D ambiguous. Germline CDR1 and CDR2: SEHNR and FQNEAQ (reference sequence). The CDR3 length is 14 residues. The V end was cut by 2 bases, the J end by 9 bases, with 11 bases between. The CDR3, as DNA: TGTGCCAGCAGCTTACCTCAGGAGGGTTCACCCCTCCACTTT. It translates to CASSLPQEGSPLHF.

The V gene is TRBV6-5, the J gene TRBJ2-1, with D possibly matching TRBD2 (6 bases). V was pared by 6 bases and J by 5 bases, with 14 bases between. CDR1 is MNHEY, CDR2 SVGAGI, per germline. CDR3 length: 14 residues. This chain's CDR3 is CASRKAGGHNEQFF. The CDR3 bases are TGTGCCAGCAGAAAAGCGGGTGGACACAATGAGCAGTTCTTC.

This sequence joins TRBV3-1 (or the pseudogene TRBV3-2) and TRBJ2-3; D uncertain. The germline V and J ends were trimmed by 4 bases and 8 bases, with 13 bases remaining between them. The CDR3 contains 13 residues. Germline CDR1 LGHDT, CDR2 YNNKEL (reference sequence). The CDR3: CASSPSTSVTQYF. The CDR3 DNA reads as TGTGCCAGCAGCCCCTCTACGAGTGTTACGCAGTATTTT.

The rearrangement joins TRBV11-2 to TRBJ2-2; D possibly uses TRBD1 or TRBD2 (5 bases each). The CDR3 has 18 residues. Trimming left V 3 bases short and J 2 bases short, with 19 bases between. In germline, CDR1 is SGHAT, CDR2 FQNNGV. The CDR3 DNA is TGTGCCAGCAGCTTGAAGTACGCCGGGACCGGCAACACCGGGGAGCTGTTTTTT. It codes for CASSLKYAGTGNTGELFF.

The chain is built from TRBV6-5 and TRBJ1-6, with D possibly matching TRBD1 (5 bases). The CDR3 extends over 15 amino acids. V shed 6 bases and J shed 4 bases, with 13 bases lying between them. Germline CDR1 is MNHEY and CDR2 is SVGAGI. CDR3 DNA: TGTGCCAGCAGGTCGGGGCAGCAGTATAATTCACCCCTCCACTTT. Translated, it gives CASRSGQQYNSPLHF.

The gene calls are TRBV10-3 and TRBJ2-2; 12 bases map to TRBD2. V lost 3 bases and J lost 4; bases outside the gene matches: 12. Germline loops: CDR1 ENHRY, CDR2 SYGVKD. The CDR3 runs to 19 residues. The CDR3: CAISDLAGGRSSSTGELFF. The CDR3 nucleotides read TGTGCCATCAGTGATCTAGCGGGGGGGCGTAGTTCAAGCACCGGGGAGCTGTTTTTT.